These 14 T cell receptor beta chains share one sample of origin, sequenced in a study of regulatory T cells in long-lasting Graves disease. Specified time point: newly diagnosed GD, antithyroid drugs for less than 3 months. PBMC-extracted RNA yielded the TCR library. With iRepertoire HTBI primers and Arm-PCR of CDR3 regions, TCR beta libraries were built. TCRdb independently ran MiXCR on the multiplex PCR reads; one entry per CDR3 protein. The table lists fewer than 400,000 distinct CDR3 sequences, 15% to 20% of them singletons. The specimen was peripheral blood mononuclear cells (PBMCs), collected at new diagnosis, from a patient treated with antithyroid drugs. These receptors were obtained from a female donor with Graves disease.

This clonotype was found many times. The chain uses TRBV30 and TRBJ1-2; a weak D match, TRBD1 (5 bases). Looked up from germline, CDR1 is GTSNPN and CDR2 is SVGIG (reference sequence). The CDR3 spans 14 residues. Trimming took 2 bases from V and 8 from J, leaving 18 bases between them. CDR3 residues: CAWSRDSLRQGYTF. The CDR3 bases are TGTGCCTGGAGTCGGGACTCACTTCGGCAAGGCTACACCTTC.

The chain couples TRBV20-1 to TRBJ2-7; D is perhaps TRBD2 (6 bases). V was trimmed by 0 bases and J by 2 bases, leaving 14 bases between them. Per germline, CDR1 DFQATT and CDR2 SNEGSKA (reference sequence). CDR3 size: 15 residues. In DNA, the CDR3 is TGCAGTGCTAGAGATCGGTTGCGGGGAACCTACGAGCAGTACTTC. Encoded protein: CSARDRLRGTYEQYF.

This clonotype was observed a few times. This chain links TRBV19 with TRBJ2-1; no clear D gene. This CDR3 is built from 15 residues. CDR1 is LNHDA and CDR2 is SQIVND in the germline V gene (reference sequence). Trimming cost V 2 bases and J 5 bases, with 13 bases left between them. The CDR3 reads CASSINGHENNEQFF. CDR3 in DNA: TGTGCCAGTAGTATAAACGGGCACGAGAACAATGAGCAGTTCTTC.

The sample holds many counts of this clonotype. This sequence joins TRBV7-2 and TRBJ2-2; 9 positions match TRBD2. V lost 2 bases to trimming and J lost 4 bases; unmatched junction nucleotides: 14. Germline CDR1 and CDR2: SGHTA and FQGNSA. CDR3 length equals 19 residues. CDR3 in amino acids: CASSLWGLAGGGSTGELFF. CDR3 sequence (DNA): TGTGCCAGCAGCTTATGGGGGCTGGCGGGAGGGGGTAGCACCGGGGAGCTGTTTTTT.

As regards this clonotype: A junction boundary mismatches the germline segment, possibly from a read error. CDR3 nucleotides: TGCGTCAGCAGCTTGAGGGACAGGGGCCAGTACGAGCAGTACTTC. Amino acid sequence: CVSSLRDRGQYEQYF. The chain has TRBV5-1 and TRBJ2-7; 10 positions agree with TRBD1. The CDR3 sequence is 15 residues long. Germline CDR1 reads SGHRS; CDR2 reads YFSETQ.

This clonotype was detected many times. This chain connects TRBV5-1 to TRBJ2-7; 7 positions agree with TRBD1. After removal of 0 bases from V and 6 bases from J, the junction contained 6 bases not matched to a gene. This CDR3 is built from 14 residues. Germline V gives CDR1 SGHRS, CDR2 YFSETQ. CDR3: CASSLGQGVGEQYF. The CDR3, as DNA: TGCGCCAGCAGCTTGGGACAGGGAGTAGGCGAGCAGTACTTC.

Many counts were recorded for this clonotype. The chain employs TRBV7-2 and TRBJ1-1; possible D gene TRBD1, 5 bases. V dropped 1 base and J dropped 7 bases, with 13 bases sitting between them. CDR3 length equals 14 residues. Germline V gene lookup returns CDR1 SGHTA and CDR2 FQGNSA. DNA of the CDR3: TGTGCCAGCAGCTTAGATCGGCGGCAGGGTGAAGCTTTCTTT. Translation gives CASSLDRRQGEAFF.

This clonotype was seen a few times. The chain combines TRBV18 with TRBJ1-5, with unresolved D. V was shortened by 6 bases and J by 9 bases, with 18 bases between the two germline ends. Germline loops: CDR1 KGHSH, CDR2 LQKENI. The CDR3 extends over 14 amino acids. The DNA for the CDR3 is TGTGCCAGCTCCTCGGGTGCGTCCACAAGGCCCCAGCATTTT. The encoded protein is CASSSGASTRPQHF.

Many counts were recorded for this clonotype. V usage is TRBV28 and J usage is TRBJ2-3; D unclear. From germline, CDR1 is MDHEN and CDR2 SYDVKM. CDR3 size: 15 residues. The V end was cut by 6 bases, the J end by 2 bases, with 15 bases between. The CDR3 is CASSPLGGPTDTQYF. CDR3 coding DNA: TGTGCCAGCAGCCCCCTAGGCGGACCCACAGATACGCAGTATTTT.

In this sample, this clonotype turned up many times. The junction shows a germline mismatch at one end, possibly a read error. The V call is TRBV7-9, the J call TRBJ2-1; D may be TRBD1 or TRBD2 (5 bases each). This CDR3 region has 14 residues. Germline V gene lookup returns CDR1 SEHNR and CDR2 FQNEAQ (reference sequence). The CDR3 DNA reads as TGTGCCAGCTCAGACAGAGACGAGAGGGTGGGGGATGTCTTC. Protein sequence: CASSDRDERVGDVF.

This clonotype was seen ten or more times. CDR3 region: CAWSVGYRDYGYTF. In DNA, the CDR3 is TGTGCCTGGAGTGTAGGCTACAGGGACTATGGCTACACCTTC. This rearrangement joins TRBV30 to TRBJ1-2; a weak D match, TRBD1 (6 bases). Trimming left V 0 bases short and J 3 bases short, with 11 bases between. This CDR3 spans 14 amino acids. Germline assignment: CDR1 GTSNPN and CDR2 SVGIG (reference sequence).

This clonotype appeared a few times. The J gene is TRBJ2-1, the V gene TRBV20-1; 8 bases map to TRBD1. J was trimmed by 6 bases and V by 2 bases; bases with no gene match: 6. This CDR3 is built from 14 residues. Per germline, CDR1 DFQATT and CDR2 SNEGSKA (reference sequence). The CDR3 loop is CSARRQGRGNEQFF. The CDR3 region has the DNA TGCAGTGCTAGAAGACAGGGGAGAGGCAATGAGCAGTTCTTC.

The V gene is TRBV24-1, the J gene TRBJ2-2; maybe TRBD2 (7 bases). The CDR3 has 14 residues. The germline CDR1 and CDR2 sequences are KGHDR and SFDVKD. V was clipped by 9 bases and J by 4 bases, with 14 bases between them. CDR3 amino acids: CATGGGASTGELFF. The CDR3 DNA reads as TGTGCCACCGGGGGGGGCGCAAGCACCGGGGAGCTGTTTTTT.

V gene TRBV9 combines with J gene TRBJ2-2; the match to TRBD1 covers 7 bases. The V gene end was trimmed by 3 bases and the J gene end by 1 base; junction bases not matched to a gene: 6. Germline values: CDR1 SGDLS, CDR2 YYNGEE. There are 16 residues in the CDR3. As DNA, the CDR3 is TGTGCCAGCAGCGCCTTAGACAGGGAGAACACCGGGGAGCTGTTTTTT. It yields the protein CASSALDRENTGELFF.